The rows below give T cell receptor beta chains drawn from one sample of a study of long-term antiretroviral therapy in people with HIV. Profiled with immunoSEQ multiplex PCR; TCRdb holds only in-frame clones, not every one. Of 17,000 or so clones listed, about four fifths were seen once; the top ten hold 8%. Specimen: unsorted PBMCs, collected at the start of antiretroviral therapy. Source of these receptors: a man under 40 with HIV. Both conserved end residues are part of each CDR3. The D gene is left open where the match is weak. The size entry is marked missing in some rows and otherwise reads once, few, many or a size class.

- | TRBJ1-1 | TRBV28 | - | TGTGCCAGCAAAGGGGGTGGCTTGACTGAAGCTTTCTTT | CASKGGGLTEAFF
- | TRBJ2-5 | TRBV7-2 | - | TGTGCCAGCAGCTTAGATCCGGAGATCGAGACCCAGTACTTC | CASSLDPEIETQYF
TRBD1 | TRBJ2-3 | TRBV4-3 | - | TGCGCCAGCAGCCTGGGACAGGGGTTGGATACGCAGTATTTT | CASSLGQGLDTQYF
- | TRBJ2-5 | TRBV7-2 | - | TGTGCCAGCAGCTCAACAGACTACATCAAGGGAGAGACCCAGTACTTC | CASSSTDYIKGETQYF
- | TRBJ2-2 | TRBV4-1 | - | TGCGCCAGCAGCCAAGAGGGGCAGCCGAACACCGGGGAGCTGTTTTTT | CASSQEGQPNTGELFF
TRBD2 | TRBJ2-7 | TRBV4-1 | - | TGCGCCAGCAGCCAAGAAGCCCTAGCGGGAGGCTTATACGAGCAGTACTTC | CASSQEALAGGLYEQYF
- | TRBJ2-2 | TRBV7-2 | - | TGTGCCAGCAGCTTATCGAACACCGGGGAGCTGTTTTTT | CASSLSNTGELFF
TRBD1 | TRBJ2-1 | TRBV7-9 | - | TGTGCCGGAGGCCTCGGGACAGCAAGGAATGAGCAGTTCTTC | CAGGLGTARNEQFF
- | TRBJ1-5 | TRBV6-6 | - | TGTGCCAGCAGTTACTCAAGCCACCCCCAGGAGCCCCAGCATTTT | CASSYSSHPQEPQHF
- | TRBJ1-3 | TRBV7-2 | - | TGTGCCAGCAGCTCGCAACAGGGATTCTCTGGAAACACCATATATTTT | CASSSQQGFSGNTIYF
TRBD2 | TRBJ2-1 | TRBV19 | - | TGTGCCAGTAGTAGGAGTAGCGGGGCAACTTCCTACAATGAGCAGTTCTTC | CASSRSSGATSYNEQFF
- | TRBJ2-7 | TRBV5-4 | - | TGTGCCAGCAGCCCCGGACCCCTTAGCTCCTACGAGCAGTACTTC | CASSPGPLSSYEQYF
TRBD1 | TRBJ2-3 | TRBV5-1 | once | TGCGCCAGCAGCTTGGAGGACAGGGCGGCAGATACGCAGTATTTT | CASSLEDRAADTQYF
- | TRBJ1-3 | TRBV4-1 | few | TGCGCCAGCAGCCAAGAAGCGAGGGGCCGTGGAAACACCATATATTTT | CASSQEARGRGNTIYF
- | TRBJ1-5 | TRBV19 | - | TGTGCCAGTAGGGGGAACAATCAGCCCCAGCATTTT | CASRGNNQPQHF
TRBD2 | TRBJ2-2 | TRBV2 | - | TGTGCCAGTAAGCTGGGACTAGGAATGGCCGGGGAGCTGTTTTTT | CASKLGLGMAGELFF
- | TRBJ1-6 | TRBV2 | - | TGTGCCAGCAGTGATGGTCTAAGGAATTCACCCCTCCACTTT | CASSDGLRNSPLHF
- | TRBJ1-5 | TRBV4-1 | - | TGCGCCAGCAGCCCTCCCGAGGGGACCACATATCCCCAGCATTTT | CASSPPEGTTYPQHF
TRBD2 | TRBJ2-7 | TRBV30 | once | TGTGCCTGGAGTGGTAGTAGCGGGAGAGGAGCCTACGAGCAGTACTTC | CAWSGSSGRGAYEQYF
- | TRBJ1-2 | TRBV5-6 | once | TGTGCCAGCAGCCCCTGGGGATATGGCTACACCTTC | CASSPWGYGYTF
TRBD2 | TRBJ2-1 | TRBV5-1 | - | TGCGCCAGCAGCTTACGGGAGGGAGGCTACAATGAGCAGTTCTTC | CASSLREGGYNEQFF